Listed here is a single T cell receptor (beta chain). Antigen specificity is unknown. TCRdb passed the RT-PCR reads through MiXCR, listing each CDR3 protein once. The data show under 200,000 distinct CDR3 sequences, around 10% seen once. The record originates from a study of response to subunit inactivated influenza vaccine. Study findings and constraints: Authors suggested few new T cells are recruited by each seasonal influenza vaccination.

The CDR3 has 17 residues. With 1 base clipped from V and 3 bases from J, the junction kept 8 bases outside the gene matches. From germline, CDR1 is SGHVS and CDR2 FNYEAQ. This sequence originates from a man between 50 and 69 years old who received an inactivated influenza vaccine. The V and J genes are TRBV7-6 and TRBJ2-7; 11 bases map to TRBD1. The input for sequencing was CD8+ T cells sorted from PBMCs, taken less than 30 months after vaccination. CDR3 bases: TGTGCCAGCAGCTTAGGGACTCCCGGGACAGGGGGCTACGAGCAGTACTTC. This encodes CASSLGTPGTGGYEQYF.